This record looks at one T cell receptor (beta chain) sequence and its context. Authors of the study amplified TCR beta CDR3 regions from RNA transcripts. Using the HTBI primer set, a first-round RT-PCR was run on the TCR CDR3. Each CDR3 protein gets one entry after TCRdb re-called the multiplex PCR reads with MiXCR. In the table there are 350,000 to 500,000 distinct CDR3 sequences, roughly 15% of which are singletons. V lost 0 bases and J lost 5, with 7 bases in between. Germline V gene lookup returns CDR1 LGHNT and CDR2 FRNRAP. The CDR3 runs 14 residues. The data derive from a study of T cells in Graves' hyperthyroidism and ophthalmopathy.

This sequence joins TRBV12-5 and TRBJ2-2; D not certain. The source of this sequence is a woman between 18 and 30 years old with Graves' hyperthyroidism. Source material: blood. The CDR3 sequence: CASGLVVGTGELFF. The CDR3 region has the DNA TGTGCTAGTGGTTTGGTAGTTGGTACCGGGGAGCTGTTTTTT. The variable domain in full, completed from reference TRBV12-5 and TRBJ2-2, reads DARVTQTPRHKVTEMGQEVTMRCQPILGHNTVFWYRQTMMQGLELLAYFRNRAPLDDSGMPKDRFSAEMPDATLATLKIQPSEPRDSAVYFCASGLVVGTGELFFGEGSRLTVL.